The 5 T cell receptor beta chains presented below share a single source sample, sequenced in a study of T cell repertoires in cytomegalovirus infection. Their target antigens are unknown. TCRdb re-called the reads with MiXCR, one entry per CDR3 protein. The data contain about 310,000 distinct CDR3 sequences, approximately 25% of them singletons. The sequenced sample was cultured PBMCs, obtained from culture after CMV antigen stimulation. The source is a human donor in good health (CMV status not recorded). Some clones in this sample may be carry-over from other donors' samples.

The chain joins TRBV18 to TRBJ1-5, with TRBD1 matching 7 bases. Germline V gene lookup returns CDR1 KGHSH and CDR2 LQKENI. V gave up 3 bases and J gave up 0 bases; unmatched junction bases: 11. The CDR3 contains 18 residues. The chain's CDR3 is CASSPRQGVGNSNQPQHF. For the CDR3, the DNA is TGTGCCAGCTCACCGAGACAGGGAGTGGGGAATAGCAATCAGCCCCAGCATTTT.

This clonotype was counted a few times. The V call is TRBV12-3 or TRBV12-4, the J call TRBJ1-1; D is possibly TRBD1 (5 bases). V was cut by 9 bases and J by 2 bases, with 10 bases left in between. CDR3 length equals 12 residues. The CDR3 nucleotides are TGTGCCAGGGAGACAGTCAACACTGAAGCTTTCTTT. Residues: CARETVNTEAFF.

The chain couples TRBV7-9 to TRBJ1-4; D unclear. This CDR3 is 13 amino acids long. Trimming removed 6 bases at V and 4 bases at J, with 9 bases between. The germline V gene has CDR1 SEHNR and CDR2 FQNEAQ (reference sequence). CDR3 sequence: CASRPLSNEKLFF. As DNA, the CDR3 is TGTGCCAGCAGGCCGCTAAGTAATGAAAAACTGTTTTTT.

This clonotype was counted only a few times. The J gene is TRBJ2-7, the V gene TRBV19; TRBD2 agrees at 12 bases. CDR3 length: 15 residues. The V gene's germline CDR1 is LNHDA and CDR2 SQIVND (reference sequence). Germline trimming cut 4 bases from V and 2 bases from J; bases unmatched to any gene: 3. The CDR3 spells CASSKGLAGPYEQYF. The CDR3 nucleotides read TGTGCCAGTAGTAAGGGACTAGCGGGCCCCTACGAGCAGTACTTC.

This clonotype was seen more than once but under ten times. This chain uses TRBV12-3 or TRBV12-4 with TRBJ1-2, with 7 positions matching TRBD1. The trim removed 3 bases at V and 5 bases at J, leaving 3 bases unmatched. The CDR3 has 13 amino acids. Here the CDR3 DNA reads TGTGCCAGCAGTTTCGACAGGGAATATGGCTACACCTTC. The encoded protein is CASSFDREYGYTF.